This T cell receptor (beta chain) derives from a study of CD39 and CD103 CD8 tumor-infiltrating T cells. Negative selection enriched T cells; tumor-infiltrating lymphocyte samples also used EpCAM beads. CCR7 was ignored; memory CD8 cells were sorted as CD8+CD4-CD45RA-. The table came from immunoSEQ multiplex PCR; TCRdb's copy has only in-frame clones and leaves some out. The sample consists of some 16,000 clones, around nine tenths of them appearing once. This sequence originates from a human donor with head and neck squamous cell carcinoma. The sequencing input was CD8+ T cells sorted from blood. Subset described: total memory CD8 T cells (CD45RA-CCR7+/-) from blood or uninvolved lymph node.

The CDR3 DNA reads TGTGCCATCGAAGATAGAAAGGGTAAGAACACTGAAGCTTTCTTT. Translated: CAIEDRKGKNTEAFF. The chain has TRBV10-3 and TRBJ1-1; no clear D. Looked up from germline, CDR1 is ENHRY and CDR2 is SYGVKD. Trimming left V 8 bases short and J 1 base short, with 17 bases between. The CDR3 is made up of 15 amino acids.